The present entry profiles one T cell receptor (beta chain) with its context. Naive CD8 isolation took CD45RO-negative cells positively selected for CCR7 and excluded terminally differentiated effector memory CD45RA+ cells. The method was immunoSEQ multiplex PCR; TCRdb's version includes in-frame clones alone and lacks a portion of them. The sample records some 2.1 million clones, just under 95% being singletons. This sample is drawn from a study of shared clonotypes between healthy human individuals. The overall study: CD4 naive cells filled three plates per donor, CD4 memory three, CD8 naive two and CD8 memory one.

V trimming: 0 bases; J trimming: 7 bases; junction bases outside the gene matches: 9. The CDR3 loop spans 16 amino acids. Germline V lookup: CDR1 SGHRS, CDR2 YFSETQ. The chain recombines TRBV5-1 with TRBJ2-1, with TRBD1 identical over 8 bases. The clonotype comes from a man aged 18 to 29 in good health. Material for sequencing was naive CD8+ T cells sorted from blood. CDR3 nucleotides: TGCGCCAGCAGCTTGGCCCCCAGACAGGGGACAAATGAGCAGTTCTTC. As protein: CASSLAPRQGTNEQFF. The full variable domain, completed using reference TRBV5-1 and TRBJ2-1, is KAGVTQTPRYLIKTRGQQVTLSCSPISGHRSVSWYQQTPGQGLQFLFEYFSETQRNKGNFPGRFSGRQFSNSRSEMNVSTLELGDSALYLCASSLAPRQGTNEQFFGPGTRLTVL.